These 26 T cell receptor beta chains originate from one sample sequenced in a study of T cell responses to AZD1222 COVID-19 vaccine. Sequenced by immunoSEQ multiplex PCR; TCRdb stores in-frame clones only, minus some. The sample contains 150,000 to 200,000 clones, about 89% of which appear only once. Source: peripheral blood, taken on day 0 of MenACWY control vaccination. Receptors were obtained from an adult in good health.

The V and J genes are TRBV30 and TRBJ1-3; the match to TRBD1 covers 7 bases. The V gene end was trimmed by 0 bases and the J gene end by 3 bases; junction bases not matched to a gene: 5. The CDR3 is 15 residues long. CDR1 is GTSNPN, CDR2 SVGIG, per germline (reference sequence). The chain's CDR3 is CAWSVARGLGNTIYF. CDR3 nucleotide sequence: TGTGCCTGGAGTGTAGCAAGGGGGCTTGGAAACACCATATATTTT.

V usage is TRBV19 and J usage is TRBJ1-5; tentatively, D is TRBD1 (6 bases). CDR3 length equals 15 residues. Trimming took off 9 bases at V and 0 bases at J, with 15 bases between the two ends. From germline, CDR1 is LNHDA and CDR2 SQIVND (reference sequence). The CDR3 spells CASRTDRSSNQPQHF. CDR3 DNA sequence: TGTGCCAGCCGCACCGACAGGAGTAGCAATCAGCCCCAGCATTTT.

The rearrangement joins TRBV5-6 to TRBJ2-7; tentatively, D is TRBD1 (5 bases). V lost 2 bases, J lost 7 bases, and 19 bases lay in between. The germline CDR1 and CDR2 sequences are SGHDT and YYEEEE. The CDR3 is 15 amino acids. In DNA form, the CDR3 reads TGTGCCAGCAGCTTAAGGGGCAGCGTCCTACGGGAGCAGTACTTC. Its translation is CASSLRGSVLREQYF.

The chain couples TRBV12-3 or TRBV12-4 to TRBJ1-2; tentatively, D is TRBD1 (5 bases). V was pared by 6 bases and J by 1 base, with 9 bases between. This CDR3 spans 13 amino acids. The CDR3 loop reads CASSPDSNYGYTF. The CDR3 region has the DNA TGTGCCAGCAGCCCTGACAGTAACTATGGCTACACCTTC.

The V call is TRBV5-1, the J call TRBJ1-4; 8 bases fit TRBD1. CDR3 length: 14 residues. V shed 4 bases and J 4 bases; nucleotides not matched to a gene: 3. CDR1 SGHRS and CDR2 YFSETQ come from the germline V gene. The CDR3 DNA follows: TGCGCCAGCAGCATGGGACAGGTTAATGAAAAACTGTTTTTT. This encodes CASSMGQVNEKLFF. The whole variable domain, filled in from reference TRBV5-1 and TRBJ1-4, reads KAGVTQTPRYLIKTRGQQVTLSCSPISGHRSVSWYQQTPGQGLQFLFEYFSETQRNKGNFPGRFSGRQFSNSRSEMNVSTLELGDSALYLCASSMGQVNEKLFFGSGTQLSVL.

This chain connects TRBV28 to TRBJ1-6; D is ambiguous. The V end was cut by 3 bases, the J end by 1 base, with 10 bases between. Germline CDR1 and CDR2: MDHEN and SYDVKM. The CDR3 has 16 residues. In nucleotides, the CDR3 is TGTGCCAGCAGTTTGGACCACTTGTCCTATAATTCACCCCTCCACTTT. Translated, it gives CASSLDHLSYNSPLHF.

In this sample, this clone turned up a few times. The chain carries TRBV30 and TRBJ1-1, with a weak D call TRBD1 (5 bases). Trimming took 5 bases from V and 1 from J, leaving 11 bases between them. CDR1 is GTSNPN, CDR2 SVGIG, per germline (reference sequence). This CDR3 has 13 residues. CDR3: CAWSGLGNTEAFF. The CDR3 DNA is TGTGCCTGGTCGGGGCTAGGGAACACTGAAGCTTTCTTT.

Concerning this clone itself: At one boundary the junction diverges from the germline segment, which might be a read error. The chain uses TRBV27 and TRBJ2-7; unclear D gene. CDR3 size: 11 residues. Germline CDR1 MNHEY, CDR2 SMNVEV (reference sequence). The CDR3 DNA follows: TGTGCCAGCAGTCCCGGATACGGGCAGTACTTC. It encodes CASSPGYGQYF.

The rearrangement links TRBV7-8 to TRBJ2-2; possibly TRBD1 for D (6 bases). V lost 2 bases to trimming and J lost 3 bases, with 13 bases between them. The CDR3 consists of 16 residues. Germline V gives CDR1 SGHVS, CDR2 FQNEAQ. The CDR3 nucleotides are TGTGCCAGCAGCTTAAAGATCGGACAGTACACCGGGGAGCTGTTTTTT. It encodes CASSLKIGQYTGELFF.

In its sample, this clone was seen a few times. Other DNA sequences in this specimen translate into the identical CDR3. The DNA of the CDR3 is TGTGCCAGCAGCGTAGGCCCAGGGCCCTACGAGCAGTACTTC. Encoded protein: CASSVGPGPYEQYF. This rearrangement joins TRBV9 to TRBJ2-7; TRBD1 might be the D (5 bases). The germline CDR1 and CDR2 sequences are SGDLS and YYNGEE. Trimming took off 0 bases at V and 2 bases at J, with 9 bases between the two ends. The CDR3 loop spans 14 amino acids.

This clone has a handful of counts. The chain recombines TRBV11-3 with TRBJ1-3; perhaps TRBD1 as D (5 bases). The CDR3 has 16 residues. Trimming took 5 bases from V and 2 from J, leaving 16 bases between them. Germline CDR1 SGHNT, CDR2 YENEEA. CDR3 nucleotide sequence: TGTGCCAGCAGCAAAGGGGACGGAGGAGCTGGAAACACCATATATTTT. Protein sequence: CASSKGDGGAGNTIYF.

This chain connects TRBV5-4 to TRBJ2-5; D not resolved. Trimming shortened V by 0 bases and J by 3 bases, and 9 bases separated the two germline ends. Germline V gives CDR1 SGHNT, CDR2 YYREEE (reference sequence). The CDR3 loop spans 14 amino acids. In nucleotides, the CDR3 is TGTGCCAGCAGCTTGGGTTCTAGTAAAGAGACCCAGTACTTC. Protein product: CASSLGSSKETQYF.

The genes are TRBV9 and TRBJ1-4; D remains ambiguous. The germline V gene encodes CDR1 SGDLS and CDR2 YYNGEE. V gave up 3 bases and J gave up 0 bases, with 9 bases separating them. The CDR3 has 15 amino acids. The CDR3, as DNA: TGTGCCAGCAGCGCCCTCGGTGCAACTAATGAAAAACTGTTTTTT. This gives the protein CASSALGATNEKLFF.

J is TRBJ2-2 and V is TRBV7-2; tentative D call: TRBD1 (6 bases). CDR1 is SGHTA and CDR2 is FQGNSA in the germline V gene. V shed 1 base and J shed 6 bases, with 9 bases lying between them. The CDR3 extends over 14 amino acids. The DNA for the CDR3 is TGTGCCAGCAGCTTAGTGCCAGGGGCCGGGGAGCTGTTTTTT. Amino acid sequence: CASSLVPGAGELFF.

V usage is TRBV7-9 and J usage is TRBJ1-2; no clear D. CDR1 SEHNR and CDR2 FQNEAQ come from the germline V gene (reference sequence). V gave up 5 bases and J gave up 2 bases, with 9 bases separating them. The CDR3 totals 13 residues. In DNA, the CDR3 is TGTGCCAGCAGCGACTCCGGAAACTATGGCTACACCTTC. Translation gives CASSDSGNYGYTF.

V gene TRBV11-2 combines with J gene TRBJ1-4, with TRBD1 matching over 10 bases. V lost 3 bases and J lost 2; bases outside the gene matches: 9. Germline-derived CDR1 and CDR2 are SGHAT and FQNNGV. The CDR3 consists of 18 residues. The DNA for the CDR3 is TGTGCCAGCAGCTTGCGTGCGGGACAGGGGTTTACTAATGAAAAACTGTTTTTT. It is translated as CASSLRAGQGFTNEKLFF.

J is TRBJ2-2 and V is TRBV24-1; 7 bases align to TRBD1. V shed 6 bases and J 0 bases; nucleotides not matched to a gene: 6. Germline V lookup: CDR1 KGHDR, CDR2 SFDVKD. CDR3 length: 16 residues. CDR3 amino acids: CATSTPGTANTGELFF. In DNA form, the CDR3 reads TGTGCCACCAGTACCCCCGGGACAGCGAACACCGGGGAGCTGTTTTTT.

J is TRBJ2-7 and V is TRBV6-6, with D possibly being TRBD1 or TRBD2 (5 bases each). This CDR3 has 15 residues. Germline V gene sequence: CDR1 MNHNY, CDR2 SVGAGI (reference sequence). The V end was cut by 7 bases, the J end by 2 bases, with 18 bases between. The CDR3 loop is CASTKGQAAAYEQYF. CDR3 DNA sequence: TGTGCCAGCACCAAGGGGCAAGCAGCGGCCTACGAGCAGTACTTC.

V gene TRBV3-1 (or the pseudogene TRBV3-2) combines with J gene TRBJ1-6; D call uncertain. The CDR3 length is 14 residues. V lost 5 bases to trimming and J lost 9 bases, with 14 bases between them. CDR1 LGHDT and CDR2 YNNKEL come from the germline V gene (reference sequence). CDR3 coding DNA: TGTGCCAGCAGCTTAAAGACCCCTTTTTCACCCCTCCACTTT. This codes for CASSLKTPFSPLHF.

The chain couples TRBV19 to TRBJ2-2; TRBD2 aligns across 7 bases. Germline lookup yields CDR1 LNHDA and CDR2 SQIVND (reference sequence). CDR3 length: 16 residues. V gave up 3 bases and J gave up 4 bases; unmatched junction bases: 8. The CDR3, as DNA: TGTGCCAGTAGTATGGGACTACCCCGCGGCACCGGGGAGCTGTTTTTT. It encodes CASSMGLPRGTGELFF.

The chain has TRBV7-8 and TRBJ2-1; no clear D gene. Germline V lookup: CDR1 SGHVS, CDR2 FQNEAQ. V was trimmed by 5 bases and J by 8 bases, leaving 10 bases between them. The CDR3 covers 12 residues. CDR3: CASSKKGYEQFF. The CDR3 nucleotides read TGTGCCAGCAGCAAAAAGGGCTATGAGCAGTTCTTC. Complete variable domain (other parts from reference TRBV7-8 and TRBJ2-1): GAGVSQSPRYKVAKRGQDVALRCDPISGHVSLFWYQQALGQGPEFLTYFQNEAQLDKSGLPSDRFFAERPEGSVSTLKIQRTQQEDSAVYLCASSKKGYEQFFGPGTRLTVL.

This CDR3 reads CASSLGPDEQYF. CDR3 coding DNA: TGTGCCAGCAGTTTAGGGCCGGACGAGCAGTACTTC. This sequence joins TRBV12-3 or TRBV12-4 and TRBJ2-7; D uncertain. V shed 1 base and J shed 5 bases, with 6 bases lying between them. The CDR3 length is 12 residues.

The chain couples TRBV6-2 or TRBV6-3 to TRBJ2-7; 7 bases line up with TRBD2. The CDR3 runs 14 residues. The germline gives CDR1 MNHEY, CDR2 SVGEGT. V trimming: 6 bases; J trimming: 6 bases; junction bases outside the gene matches: 11. CDR3 in amino acids: CASSGTIRVSEQYF. CDR3 nucleotide sequence: TGTGCCAGCAGCGGGACTATCCGGGTCAGCGAGCAGTACTTC.

The chain carries TRBV23-1 and TRBJ1-6, with a possible D match to TRBD1 (5 bases). TRBV23-1 is filed as an ORF, its function uncertain. Trimming stripped 3 bases from V and 14 bases from J, with 5 bases between. The CDR3 is 10 amino acids. The DNA for the CDR3 is TGCGCCAGCAGTCAGGGGGCCCTCCACTTT. It encodes CASSQGALHF.

The gene calls are TRBV10-3 and TRBJ2-3; 8 nucleotides match TRBD1. Germline values: CDR1 ENHRY, CDR2 SYGVKD. V gave up 6 bases and J gave up 4 bases; unmatched junction bases: 9. The CDR3 has 15 amino acids. The CDR3 bases are TGTGCCATCAGGGCAGAGATACAGGGGGCAGATACGCAGTATTTT. It translates to CAIRAEIQGADTQYF.

J is TRBJ1-3 and V is TRBV19, with D tentatively TRBD1 (5 bases). Looked up from germline, CDR1 is LNHDA and CDR2 is SQIVND (reference sequence). The CDR3 loop spans 14 amino acids. V lost 6 bases and J lost 3, with 12 bases in between. The CDR3 region is CASRTEEGGNTIYF. The CDR3 DNA reads TGTGCCAGTAGGACAGAGGAGGGTGGAAACACCATATATTTT. Full variable domain (rest looked up from reference TRBV19 and TRBJ1-3): DGGITQSPKYLFRKEGQNVTLSCEQNLNHDAMYWYRQDPGQGLRLIYYSQIVNDFQKGDIAEGYSVSREKKESFPLTVTSAQKNPTAFYLCASRTEEGGNTIYFGEGSWLTVV.